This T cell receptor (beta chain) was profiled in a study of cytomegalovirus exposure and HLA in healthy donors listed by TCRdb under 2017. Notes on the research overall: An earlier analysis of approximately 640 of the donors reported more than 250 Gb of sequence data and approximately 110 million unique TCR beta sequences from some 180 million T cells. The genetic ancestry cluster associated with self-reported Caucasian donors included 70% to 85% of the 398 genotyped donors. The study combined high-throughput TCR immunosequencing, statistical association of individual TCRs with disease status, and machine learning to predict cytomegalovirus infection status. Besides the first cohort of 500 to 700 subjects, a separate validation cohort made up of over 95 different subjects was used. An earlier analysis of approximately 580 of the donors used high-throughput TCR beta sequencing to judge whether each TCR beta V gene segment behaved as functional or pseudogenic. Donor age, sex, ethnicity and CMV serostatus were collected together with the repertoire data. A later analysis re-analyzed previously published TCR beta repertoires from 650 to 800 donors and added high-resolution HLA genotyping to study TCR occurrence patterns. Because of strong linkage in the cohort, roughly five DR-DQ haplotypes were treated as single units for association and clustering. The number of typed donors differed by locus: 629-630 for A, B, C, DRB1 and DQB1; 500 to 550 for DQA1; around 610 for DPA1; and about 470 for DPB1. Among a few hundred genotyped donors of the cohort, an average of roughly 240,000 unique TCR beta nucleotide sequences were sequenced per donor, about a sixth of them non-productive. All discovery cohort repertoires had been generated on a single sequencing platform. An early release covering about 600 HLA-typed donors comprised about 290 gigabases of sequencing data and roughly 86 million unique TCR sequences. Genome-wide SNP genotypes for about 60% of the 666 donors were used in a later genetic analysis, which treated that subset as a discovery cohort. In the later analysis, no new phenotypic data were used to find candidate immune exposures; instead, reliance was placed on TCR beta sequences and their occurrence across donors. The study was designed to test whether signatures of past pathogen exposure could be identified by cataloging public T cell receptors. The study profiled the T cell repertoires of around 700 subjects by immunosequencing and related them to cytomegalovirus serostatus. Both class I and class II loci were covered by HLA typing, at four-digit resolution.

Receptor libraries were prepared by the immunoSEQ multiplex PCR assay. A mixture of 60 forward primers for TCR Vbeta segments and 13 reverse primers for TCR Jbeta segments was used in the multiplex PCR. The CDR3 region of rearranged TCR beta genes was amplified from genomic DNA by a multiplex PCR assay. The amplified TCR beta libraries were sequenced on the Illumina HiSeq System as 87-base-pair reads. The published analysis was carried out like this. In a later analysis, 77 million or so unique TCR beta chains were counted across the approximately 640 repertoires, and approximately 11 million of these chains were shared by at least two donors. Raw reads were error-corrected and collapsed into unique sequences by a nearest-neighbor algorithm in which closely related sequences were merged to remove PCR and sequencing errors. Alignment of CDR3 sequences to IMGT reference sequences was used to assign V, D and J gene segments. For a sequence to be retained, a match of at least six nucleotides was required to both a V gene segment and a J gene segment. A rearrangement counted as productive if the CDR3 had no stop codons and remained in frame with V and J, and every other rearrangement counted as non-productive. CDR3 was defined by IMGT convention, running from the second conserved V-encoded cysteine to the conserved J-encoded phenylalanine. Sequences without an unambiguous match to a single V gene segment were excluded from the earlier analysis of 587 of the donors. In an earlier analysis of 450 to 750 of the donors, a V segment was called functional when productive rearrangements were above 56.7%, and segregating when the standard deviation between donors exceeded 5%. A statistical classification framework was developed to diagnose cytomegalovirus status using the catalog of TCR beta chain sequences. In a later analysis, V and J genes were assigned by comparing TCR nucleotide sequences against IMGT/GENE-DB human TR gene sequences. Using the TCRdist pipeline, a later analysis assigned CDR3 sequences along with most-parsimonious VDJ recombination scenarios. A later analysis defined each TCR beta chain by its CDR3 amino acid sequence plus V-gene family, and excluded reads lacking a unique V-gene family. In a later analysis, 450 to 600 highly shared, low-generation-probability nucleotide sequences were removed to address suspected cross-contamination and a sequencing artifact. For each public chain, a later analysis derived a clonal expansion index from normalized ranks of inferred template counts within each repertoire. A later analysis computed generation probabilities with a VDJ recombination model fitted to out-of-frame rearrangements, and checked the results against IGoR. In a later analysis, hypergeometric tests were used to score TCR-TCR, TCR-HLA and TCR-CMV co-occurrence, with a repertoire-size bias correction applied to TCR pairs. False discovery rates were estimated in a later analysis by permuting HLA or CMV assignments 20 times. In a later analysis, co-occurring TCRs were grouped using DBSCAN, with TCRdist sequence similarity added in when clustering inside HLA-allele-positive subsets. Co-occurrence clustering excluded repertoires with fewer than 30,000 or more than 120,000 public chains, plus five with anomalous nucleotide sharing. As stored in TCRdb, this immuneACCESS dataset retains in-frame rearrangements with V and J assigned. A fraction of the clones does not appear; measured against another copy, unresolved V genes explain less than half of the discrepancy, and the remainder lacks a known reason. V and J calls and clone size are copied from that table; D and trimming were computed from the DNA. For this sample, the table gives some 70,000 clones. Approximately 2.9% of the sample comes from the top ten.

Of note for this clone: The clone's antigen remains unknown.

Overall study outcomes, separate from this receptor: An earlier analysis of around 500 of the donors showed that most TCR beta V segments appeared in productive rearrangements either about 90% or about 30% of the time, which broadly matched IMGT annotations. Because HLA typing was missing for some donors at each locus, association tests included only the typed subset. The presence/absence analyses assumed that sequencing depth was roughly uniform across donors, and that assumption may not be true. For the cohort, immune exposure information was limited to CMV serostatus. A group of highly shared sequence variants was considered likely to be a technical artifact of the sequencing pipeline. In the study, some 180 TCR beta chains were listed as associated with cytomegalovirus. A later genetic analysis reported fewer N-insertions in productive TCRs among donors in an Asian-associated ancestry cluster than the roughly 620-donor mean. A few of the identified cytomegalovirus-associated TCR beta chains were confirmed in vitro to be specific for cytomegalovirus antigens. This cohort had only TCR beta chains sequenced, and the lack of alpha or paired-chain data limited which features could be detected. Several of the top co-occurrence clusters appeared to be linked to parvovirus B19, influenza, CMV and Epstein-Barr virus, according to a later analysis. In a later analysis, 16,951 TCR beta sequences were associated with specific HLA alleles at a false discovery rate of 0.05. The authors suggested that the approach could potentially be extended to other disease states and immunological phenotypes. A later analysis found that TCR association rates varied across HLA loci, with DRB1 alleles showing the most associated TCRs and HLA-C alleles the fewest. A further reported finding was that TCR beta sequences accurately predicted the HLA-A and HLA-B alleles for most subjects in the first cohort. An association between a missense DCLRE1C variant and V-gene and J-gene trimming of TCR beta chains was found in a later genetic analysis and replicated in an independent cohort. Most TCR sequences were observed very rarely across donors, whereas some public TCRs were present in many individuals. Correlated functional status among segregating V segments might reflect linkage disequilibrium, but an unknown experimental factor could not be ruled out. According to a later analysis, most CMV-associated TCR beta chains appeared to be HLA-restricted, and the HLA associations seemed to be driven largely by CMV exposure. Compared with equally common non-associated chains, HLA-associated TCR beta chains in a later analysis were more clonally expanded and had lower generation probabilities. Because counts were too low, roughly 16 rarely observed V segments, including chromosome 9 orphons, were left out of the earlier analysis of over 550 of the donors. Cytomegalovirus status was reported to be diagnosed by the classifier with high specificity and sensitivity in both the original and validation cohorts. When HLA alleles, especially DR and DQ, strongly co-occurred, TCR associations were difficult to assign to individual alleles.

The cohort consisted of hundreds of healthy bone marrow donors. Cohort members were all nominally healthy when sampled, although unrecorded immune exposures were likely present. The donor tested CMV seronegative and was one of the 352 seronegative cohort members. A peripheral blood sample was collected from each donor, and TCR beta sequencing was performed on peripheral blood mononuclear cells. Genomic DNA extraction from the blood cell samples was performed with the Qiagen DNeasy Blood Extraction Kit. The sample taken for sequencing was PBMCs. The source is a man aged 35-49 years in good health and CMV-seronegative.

The CDR3 region has the sequence CASSLAGQGGYGYTF. The base sequence is TGCGCCAGCAGCTTGGCAGGACAGGGGGGCTATGGCTACACCTTC. This sequence uses TRBV5-1 and TRBJ1-2, with TRBD1 identical over 10 junction bases. From a lookup of the germline V gene, CDR1 and CDR2 are SGHRS and YFSETQ. The CDR3 holds 15 amino acids from the cysteine to the phenylalanine. Left in the record is the CDR3 DNA by itself, 45 bases read in frame from the first base. V is cut back by 0 bases and J by 4 bases, with 3 bases in the junction unmatched.